Below are 18 T cell receptor beta chains sequenced from a single sample in a study of T cells in Graves' hyperthyroidism and ophthalmopathy. RNA transcripts provided the source from which TCR beta CDR3 regions were amplified. HTBI primers were the set used in a first-round RT-PCR of the TCR CDR3. TCRdb called the multiplex PCR reads again in MiXCR, with one record for every CDR3 protein. This sample has under 650,000 distinct CDR3 sequences; roughly 16% occur once, and the top ten carry 3.5% to 4%. The specimen was blood. The receptors here all came from a woman between 25 and 40 years old with Graves' hyperthyroidism.

CDR3 bases: TGCGCCAGCAGCTCCTCACTAGGGATCGATGAGCAGTTCTTC. Translation: CASSSSLGIDEQFF. The chain uses TRBV5-1 and TRBJ2-1; possible D gene TRBD2, 5 bases. CDR1 and CDR2 (germline): SGHRS, YFSETQ. The CDR3 runs to 14 residues. V was pared by 3 bases and J by 8 bases, with 15 bases between.

In its sample, this clonotype was seen many times. The rearrangement uses TRBV19 and TRBJ1-1; D gene ambiguous. V dropped 2 bases and J dropped 0 bases, with 7 bases sitting between them. The CDR3 runs to 14 residues. The germline V gene has CDR1 LNHDA and CDR2 SQIVND (reference sequence). CDR3 residues: CASSIYTVNTEAFF. The CDR3 DNA reads TGTGCCAGTAGTATATATACGGTGAACACTGAAGCTTTCTTT.

This clonotype came up many times. This chain joins TRBV7-8 and TRBJ1-5, with no clear D. V was clipped by 5 bases and J by 2 bases, with 13 bases between them. The CDR3 covers 15 residues. CDR1 is SGHVS, CDR2 FQNEAQ, per germline. The CDR3 reads CASSLNAVGNQPQHF. CDR3 sequence (DNA): TGTGCCAGCAGCCTAAACGCGGTGGGCAATCAGCCCCAGCATTTT.

The gene calls are TRBV19 and TRBJ2-1, with D maybe TRBD2 (5 bases). The germline V gene encodes CDR1 LNHDA and CDR2 SQIVND (reference sequence). With 9 bases removed from V and 0 bases from J, the gap between germline ends came to 12 bases. The CDR3 has 14 residues. The CDR3 reads CASAPAASYNEQFF. The CDR3 DNA sequence: TGTGCCAGCGCCCCAGCGGCCTCCTACAATGAGCAGTTCTTC.

This clonotype was found many times. The rearrangement uses TRBV20-1 and TRBJ1-1, with no clear D. CDR3 length: 15 residues. V lost 6 bases, J lost 1 base, and 18 bases lay in between. Looked up from germline, CDR1 is DFQATT and CDR2 is SNEGSKA (reference sequence). CDR3 DNA sequence: TGCAGTGCCTCGGCGGCCGCAGGCCAGAACACTGAAGCTTTCTTT. Protein product: CSASAAAGQNTEAFF.

This chain connects TRBV27 to TRBJ2-1; 8 bases agree with TRBD2. V gave up 6 bases and J gave up 2 bases; unmatched junction bases: 6. Germline CDR1 reads MNHEY; CDR2 reads SMNVEV (reference sequence). CDR3 size: 15 residues. The DNA for the CDR3 is TGTGCCAGCAGATTGGGACTAGGACCCTACAATGAGCAGTTCTTC. Translating it yields CASRLGLGPYNEQFF.

This clonotype appeared a few times. The chain employs TRBV27 and TRBJ1-6, with D possibly being TRBD1 (5 bases). Looked up from germline, CDR1 is MNHEY and CDR2 is SMNVEV (reference sequence). Trimming took 3 bases from V and 12 from J, leaving 18 bases between them. CDR3 length equals 15 residues. CDR3 region: CASSLGRTAFLPLHF. The CDR3, as DNA: TGTGCCAGCAGTTTGGGACGGACTGCCTTTCTACCCCTCCACTTT.

The chain has TRBV2 and TRBJ1-6, with D maybe TRBD1 (6 bases). In germline, CDR1 is SNHLY, CDR2 FYNNEI. V gave up 8 bases and J gave up 6 bases, with 14 bases separating them. The CDR3 is made up of 14 amino acids. Here the CDR3 reads CASATGQGNSPLHF. CDR3 sequence (DNA): TGTGCCAGCGCAACAGGGCAGGGTAATTCACCCCTCCACTTT. The full variable domain, in which reference TRBV2 and TRBJ1-6 provide the parts outside the CDR3, is EPEVTQTPSHQVTQMGQEVILRCVPISNHLYFYWYRQILGQKVEFLVSFYNNEISEKSEIFDDQFSVERPDGSNFTLKIRSTKLEDSAMYFCASATGQGNSPLHFGNGTRLTVT.

This clonotype was counted once. The rearrangement links TRBV9 to TRBJ2-3, with no clear D. The CDR3 has 13 residues. The germline V gene encodes CDR1 SGDLS and CDR2 YYNGEE. CDR3 bases: TGTCCCACCAGCCTACGCCCAGCAGATACGCAGTATTTT. Its translation is CPTSLRPADTQYF.

This chain connects TRBV18 to TRBJ1-2, with no clear D. Trimming removed 2 bases at V and 1 base at J, with 11 bases between. The CDR3 covers 15 residues. The V gene's germline CDR1 is KGHSH and CDR2 LQKENI. The CDR3 bases are TGTGCCAGCTCACCAACTAGCAACTATAACTATGGCTACACCTTC. Its protein is CASSPTSNYNYGYTF.

Turning to this clonotype: One junction end disagrees with the germline gene, perhaps due to a read error. This chain uses TRBV20-1 with TRBJ2-3; 7 bases map to TRBD1. This CDR3 has 16 amino acids. Germline V gene sequence: CDR1 DFQATT, CDR2 SNEGSKA (reference sequence). The CDR3 loop is CSAGALGQTSTDTRYF. The CDR3, as DNA: TGCAGTGCTGGGGCCCTGGGACAGACCAGTACAGATACGCGGTATTTT.

This clonotype has a count of ten or more. The CDR3 bases are TGTGCCAGCAGCTTAGTCCCAGGGGGCGGAGGCTACACCTTC. This translates into CASSLVPGGGGYTF. The chain joins TRBV7-2 to TRBJ1-2; TRBD1 matches at 8 bases. Germline trimming cut 1 base from V and 8 bases from J; bases unmatched to any gene: 6. This CDR3 is 14 amino acids long. Looked up from germline, CDR1 is SGHTA and CDR2 is FQGNSA.

The chain employs TRBV4-1 and TRBJ2-2; 13 bases match TRBD2. Germline loops: CDR1 MGHRA, CDR2 YSYEKL. Trimming cost V 4 bases and J 1 base; bases outside gene matches: 6. The CDR3 loop spans 18 amino acids. The CDR3 protein is CASSRGLAGVLNTGELFF. CDR3 DNA: TGCGCCAGCAGCCGAGGACTAGCGGGAGTTTTGAACACCGGGGAGCTGTTTTTT.

This clonotype was counted a few times. The chain recombines TRBV7-9 with TRBJ2-1, with D possibly being TRBD1 (5 bases). The germline V gene encodes CDR1 SEHNR and CDR2 FQNEAQ (reference sequence). This CDR3 spans 14 amino acids. Trimming left V 4 bases short and J 7 bases short, with 14 bases between. In DNA form, the CDR3 reads TGTGCCAGCAGCTGGGCAGGGAATAGGAATGAGCAGTTCTTC. Its translation: CASSWAGNRNEQFF.

This clonotype was detected many times. The gene calls are TRBV20-1 and TRBJ2-1; a possible D gene is TRBD2 (6 bases). CDR3 length equals 15 residues. In germline, CDR1 is DFQATT, CDR2 SNEGSKA (reference sequence). V lost 5 bases, J lost 3 bases, and 17 bases lay in between. CDR3 in amino acids: CSAGPPGRHYNEQFF. In DNA form, the CDR3 reads TGCAGTGCTGGGCCTCCCGGGAGACACTACAATGAGCAGTTCTTC.

This clonotype was counted many times. V usage is TRBV11-1 and J usage is TRBJ1-2, with 7 bases matching TRBD1. V gave up 2 bases and J gave up 5 bases; unmatched junction bases: 2. Germline CDR1 and CDR2: SGHAT and FQDESV (reference sequence). The CDR3 totals 13 residues. The CDR3 DNA follows: TGTGCCAGCAGCTTAAAGGGGGCATATGGCTACACCTTC. It codes for CASSLKGAYGYTF. The full variable domain, rest sourced from reference TRBV11-1 and TRBJ1-2, is EAEVAQSPRYKITEKSQAVAFWCDPISGHATLYWYRQILGQGPELLVQFQDESVVDDSQLPKDRFSAERLKGVDSTLKIQPAELGDSAMYLCASSLKGAYGYTFGSGTRLTVV.

This clonotype was observed a handful of times. The J gene is TRBJ2-7, the V gene TRBV3-1; 8 bases map to TRBD2. This CDR3 has 16 residues. CDR1 is LGHDT, CDR2 YNNKEL, per germline (reference sequence). V lost 3 bases to trimming and J lost 3 bases; unmatched junction nucleotides: 10. This CDR3 is CASSHPPPAGVYEQYF. CDR3 DNA: TGTGCCAGCAGCCATCCGCCGCCAGCGGGAGTCTACGAGCAGTACTTC.

V and J are TRBV10-3 and TRBJ2-7; a weak D match, TRBD1 (5 bases). V lost 2 bases, J lost 0 bases, and 14 bases lay in between. From germline, CDR1 is ENHRY and CDR2 SYGVKD. This CDR3 spans 16 amino acids. CDR3 in amino acids: CAISEILGASSYEQYF. CDR3 sequence (DNA): TGTGCCATCAGTGAGATATTAGGGGCCAGCTCCTACGAGCAGTACTTC.